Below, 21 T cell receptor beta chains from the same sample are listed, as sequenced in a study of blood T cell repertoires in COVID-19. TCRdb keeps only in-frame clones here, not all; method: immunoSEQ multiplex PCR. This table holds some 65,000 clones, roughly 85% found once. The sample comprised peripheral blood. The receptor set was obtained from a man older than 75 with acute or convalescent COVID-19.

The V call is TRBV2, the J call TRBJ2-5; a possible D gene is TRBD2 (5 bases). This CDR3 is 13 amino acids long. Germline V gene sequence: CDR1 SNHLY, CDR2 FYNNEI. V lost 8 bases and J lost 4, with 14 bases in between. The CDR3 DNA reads TGTGCCAGCTACTATAGCGTTTTAGAGACCCAGTACTTC. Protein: CASYYSVLETQYF. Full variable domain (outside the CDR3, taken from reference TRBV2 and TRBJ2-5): EPEVTQTPSHQVTQMGQEVILRCVPISNHLYFYWYRQILGQKVEFLVSFYNNEISEKSEIFDDQFSVERPDGSNFTLKIRSTKLEDSAMYFCASYYSVLETQYFGPGTRLLVL.

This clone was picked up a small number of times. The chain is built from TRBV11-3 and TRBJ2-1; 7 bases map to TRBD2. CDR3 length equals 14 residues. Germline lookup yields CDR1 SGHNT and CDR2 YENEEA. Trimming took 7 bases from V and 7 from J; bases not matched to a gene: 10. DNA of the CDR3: TGTGCCAGCAATGTGGGAGGGCCTATGAATGAGCAGTTCTTC. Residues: CASNVGGPMNEQFF.

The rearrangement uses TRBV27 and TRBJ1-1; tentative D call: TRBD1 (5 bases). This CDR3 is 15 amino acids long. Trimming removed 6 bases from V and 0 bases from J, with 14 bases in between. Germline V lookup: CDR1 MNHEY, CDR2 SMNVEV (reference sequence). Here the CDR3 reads CASRQETVMNTEAFF. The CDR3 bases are TGTGCCAGCAGACAGGAGACAGTCATGAACACTGAAGCTTTCTTT.

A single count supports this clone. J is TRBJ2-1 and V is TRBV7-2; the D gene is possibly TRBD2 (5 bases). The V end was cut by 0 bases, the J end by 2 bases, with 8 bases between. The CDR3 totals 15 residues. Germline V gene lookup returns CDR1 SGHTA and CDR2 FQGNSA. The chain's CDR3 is CASSLAGVTYNEQFF. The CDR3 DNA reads TGTGCCAGCAGCTTAGCGGGAGTAACCTACAATGAGCAGTTCTTC.

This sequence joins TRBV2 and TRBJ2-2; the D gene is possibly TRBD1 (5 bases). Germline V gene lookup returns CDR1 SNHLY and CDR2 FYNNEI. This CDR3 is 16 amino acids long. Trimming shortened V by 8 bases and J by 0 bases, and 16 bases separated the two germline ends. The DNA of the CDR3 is TGTGCCAGCGGACCCCTGGACAACGCGAACACCGGGGAGCTGTTTTTT. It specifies CASGPLDNANTGELFF. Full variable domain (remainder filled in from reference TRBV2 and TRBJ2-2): EPEVTQTPSHQVTQMGQEVILRCVPISNHLYFYWYRQILGQKVEFLVSFYNNEISEKSEIFDDQFSVERPDGSNFTLKIRSTKLEDSAMYFCASGPLDNANTGELFFGEGSRLTVL.

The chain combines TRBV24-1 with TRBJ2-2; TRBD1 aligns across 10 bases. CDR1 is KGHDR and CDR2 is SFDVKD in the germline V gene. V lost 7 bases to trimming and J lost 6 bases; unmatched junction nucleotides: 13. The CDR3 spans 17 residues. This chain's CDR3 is CATSKPPGTGDAGELFF. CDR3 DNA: TGTGCCACCAGCAAGCCCCCCGGGACAGGGGATGCCGGGGAGCTGTTTTTT.

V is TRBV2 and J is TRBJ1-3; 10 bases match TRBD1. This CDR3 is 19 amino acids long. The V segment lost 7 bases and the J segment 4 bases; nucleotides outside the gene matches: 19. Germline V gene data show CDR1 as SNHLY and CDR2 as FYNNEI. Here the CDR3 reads CASTSEQGQGGLHGNTIYF. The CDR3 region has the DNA TGTGCCAGCACTTCTGAACAAGGACAGGGGGGGCTTCACGGAAACACCATATATTTT.

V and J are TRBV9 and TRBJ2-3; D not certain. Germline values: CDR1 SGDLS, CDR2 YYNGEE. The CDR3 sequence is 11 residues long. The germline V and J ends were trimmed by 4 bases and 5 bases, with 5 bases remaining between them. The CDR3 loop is CASSSGDTQYF. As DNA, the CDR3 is TGTGCCAGCAGCTCGGGAGATACGCAGTATTTT. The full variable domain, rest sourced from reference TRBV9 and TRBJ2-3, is DSGVTQTPKHLITATGQRVTLRCSPRSGDLSVYWYQQSLDQGLQFLIQYYNGEERAKGNILERFSAQQFPDLHSELNLSSLELGDSALYFCASSSGDTQYFGPGTRLTVL.

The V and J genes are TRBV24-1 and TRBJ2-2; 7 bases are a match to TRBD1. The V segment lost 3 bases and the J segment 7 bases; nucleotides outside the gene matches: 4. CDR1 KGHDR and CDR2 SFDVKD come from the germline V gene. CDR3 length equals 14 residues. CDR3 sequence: CATSDLTGVGELFF. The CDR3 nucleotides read TGTGCCACCAGTGATCTTACAGGGGTCGGGGAGCTGTTTTTT.

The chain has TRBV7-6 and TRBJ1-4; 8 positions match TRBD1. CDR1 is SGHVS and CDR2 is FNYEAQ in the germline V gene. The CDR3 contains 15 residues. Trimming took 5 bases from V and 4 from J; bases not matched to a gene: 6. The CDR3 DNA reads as TGTGCCAGCAGCAGCCGACAGGGGATTAATGAAAAACTGTTTTTT. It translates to CASSSRQGINEKLFF. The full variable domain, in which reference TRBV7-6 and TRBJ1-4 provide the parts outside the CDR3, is GAGVSQSPRYKVTKRGQDVALRCDPISGHVSLYWYRQALGQGPEFLTYFNYEAQQDKSGLPNDRFSAERPEGSISTLTIQRTEQRDSAMYRCASSSRQGINEKLFFGSGTQLSVL.

This chain's CDR3 is CASSYSGLAGPREQYF. Written as DNA, the CDR3 is TGTGCCAGCAGTTACTCGGGACTAGCGGGACCCCGCGAGCAGTACTTC. J is TRBJ2-7 and V is TRBV6-6; TRBD2 matches 13 bases. Germline loops: CDR1 MNHNY, CDR2 SVGAGI (reference sequence). V trimming: 0 bases; J trimming: 6 bases; junction bases outside the gene matches: 5. The CDR3 is made up of 16 amino acids.

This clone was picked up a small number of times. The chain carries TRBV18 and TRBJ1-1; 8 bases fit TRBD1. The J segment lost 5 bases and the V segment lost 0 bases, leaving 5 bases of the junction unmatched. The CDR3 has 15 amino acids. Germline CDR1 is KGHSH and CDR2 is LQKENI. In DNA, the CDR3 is TGTGCCAGCTCACCACCGCGGACAGGGAGGACTGAAGCTTTCTTT. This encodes CASSPPRTGRTEAFF.

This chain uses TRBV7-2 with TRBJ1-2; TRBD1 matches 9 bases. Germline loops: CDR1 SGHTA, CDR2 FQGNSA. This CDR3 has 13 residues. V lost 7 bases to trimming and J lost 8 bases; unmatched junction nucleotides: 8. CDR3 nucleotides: TGTGCCAGCACCACCCACAGGGGGCAGGGCTACACCTTC. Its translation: CASTTHRGQGYTF.

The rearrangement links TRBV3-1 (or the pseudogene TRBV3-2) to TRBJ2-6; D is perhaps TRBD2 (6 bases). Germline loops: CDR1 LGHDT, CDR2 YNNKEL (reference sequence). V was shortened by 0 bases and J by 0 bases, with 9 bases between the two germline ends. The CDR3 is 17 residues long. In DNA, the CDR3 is TGTGCCAGCAGCCAAGAAGGGGACTTCTCTGGGGCCAACGTCCTGACTTTC. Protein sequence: CASSQEGDFSGANVLTF.

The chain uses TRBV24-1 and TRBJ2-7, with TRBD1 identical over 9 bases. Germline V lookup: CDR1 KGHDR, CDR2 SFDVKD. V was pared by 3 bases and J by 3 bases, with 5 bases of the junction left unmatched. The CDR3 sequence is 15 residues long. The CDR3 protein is CATSDPGQGSYEQYF. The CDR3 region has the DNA TGTGCCACCAGTGATCCCGGACAGGGGAGCTACGAGCAGTACTTC.

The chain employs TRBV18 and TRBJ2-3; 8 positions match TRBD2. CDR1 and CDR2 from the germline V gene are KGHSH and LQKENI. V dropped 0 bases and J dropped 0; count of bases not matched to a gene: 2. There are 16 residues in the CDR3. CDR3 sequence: CASSPPTSVSTDTQYF. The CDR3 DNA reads TGTGCCAGCTCACCACCGACTAGCGTGAGCACAGATACGCAGTATTTT.

The CDR3 loop reads CATSDRSGRAKDTQYF. The CDR3 DNA follows: TGTGCCACCAGTGATCGGAGCGGGAGGGCCAAAGATACGCAGTATTTT. The V and J genes are TRBV24-1 and TRBJ2-3; 10 nucleotides align to TRBD2. V shed 3 bases, J shed 5 bases, and the junction held 7 bases outside the gene matches. Germline CDR1 KGHDR, CDR2 SFDVKD. The CDR3 is made up of 16 amino acids.

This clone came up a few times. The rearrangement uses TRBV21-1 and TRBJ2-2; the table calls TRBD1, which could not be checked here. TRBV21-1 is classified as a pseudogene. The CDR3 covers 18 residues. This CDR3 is CASRPPTGPARSTGELFF. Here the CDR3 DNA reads TGTGCCAGCAGACCCCCGACAGGGCCCGCGAGGTCCACCGGGGAGCTGTTTTTT.

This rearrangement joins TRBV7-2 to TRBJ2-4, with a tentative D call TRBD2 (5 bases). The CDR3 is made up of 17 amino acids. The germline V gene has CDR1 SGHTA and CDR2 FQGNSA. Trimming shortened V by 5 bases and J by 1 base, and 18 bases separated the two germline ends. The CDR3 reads CASSPVTGGGAKNIQYF. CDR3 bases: TGTGCCAGCAGCCCCGTTACGGGTGGAGGTGCCAAAAACATTCAGTACTTC.

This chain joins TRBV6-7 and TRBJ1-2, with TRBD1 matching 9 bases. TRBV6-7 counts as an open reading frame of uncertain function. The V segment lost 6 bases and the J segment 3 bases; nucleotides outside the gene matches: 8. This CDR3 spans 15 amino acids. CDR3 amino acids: CASRPGQGGDYGYTF. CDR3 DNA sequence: TGTGCCAGCAGGCCGGGACAGGGCGGGGACTATGGCTACACCTTC.

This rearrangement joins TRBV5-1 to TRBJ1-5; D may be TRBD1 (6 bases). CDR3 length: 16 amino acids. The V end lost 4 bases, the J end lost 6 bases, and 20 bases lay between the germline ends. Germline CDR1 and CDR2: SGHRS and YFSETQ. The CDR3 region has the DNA TGCGCCAGCAGCCCCACTAACTCGGGGGGCAGTCAGCCCCAGCATTTT. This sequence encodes CASSPTNSGGSQPQHF.